One sample yielded the 14 T cell receptor beta chains listed below, sequenced in a study of OX40 agonist ivuxolimab in advanced cancers. TCRdb keeps only in-frame clones here, not all; method: immunoSEQ multiplex PCR. This table holds about 79,000 clones, just under 95% found once. The sample here was CD4+ or CD8+ T cells sorted from blood, taken in a trial of the OX40 agonist ivuxolimab. The source of these receptors is an adult with an advanced solid tumor such as melanoma, head and neck, liver or kidney cancer.

The chain has TRBV11-2 and TRBJ1-2; 10 bases map to TRBD1. The CDR3 is 18 amino acids. Germline CDR1 is SGHAT and CDR2 is FQNNGV. J lost 0 bases, V lost 6 bases, and 13 bases had no gene match. CDR3 amino acids: CASRNLRGTGETNYGYTF. The CDR3 DNA reads TGTGCCAGCAGGAACCTCAGGGGGACAGGGGAAACTAACTATGGCTACACCTTC.

J is TRBJ2-7 and V is TRBV2; 11 bases match TRBD2. The CDR3 contains 14 residues. J lost 6 bases, V lost 6 bases, and 7 bases had no gene match. The germline V gene has CDR1 SNHLY and CDR2 FYNNEI. CDR3 bases: TGTGCCAGCAGCGACCCCGGACTAGCGGGCGAGCAGTACTTC. Its protein is CASSDPGLAGEQYF.

V and J are TRBV7-6 and TRBJ2-3, with 7 nucleotides matching TRBD2. J lost 1 base, V lost 0 bases, and 1 base had no gene match. Germline lookup yields CDR1 SGHVS and CDR2 FNYEAQ. CDR3 length equals 15 residues. CDR3: CASSLAAGGTDTQYF. The CDR3 DNA reads TGTGCCAGCAGCTTAGCGGCGGGGGGCACAGATACGCAGTATTTT. Full variable domain (remainder filled in from reference TRBV7-6 and TRBJ2-3): GAGVSQSPRYKVTKRGQDVALRCDPISGHVSLYWYRQALGQGPEFLTYFNYEAQQDKSGLPNDRFSAERPEGSISTLTIQRTEQRDSAMYRCASSLAAGGTDTQYFGPGTRLTVL.

The CDR3 reads CASSDYGTAHEAFF. In DNA form, the CDR3 reads TGTGCCAGCAGTGACTACGGGACAGCCCATGAAGCTTTCTTT. The chain links TRBV25-1 to TRBJ1-1; 7 positions agree with TRBD1. Per the germline V gene, CDR1 is MGHDK and CDR2 is SYGVNS. The CDR3 spans 14 residues. The V and J ends lost 3 bases and 7 bases, in that order; junction bases with no gene match: 8.

This sequence joins TRBV27 and TRBJ2-1; D perhaps matches TRBD2 (5 bases). Trimming cost V 0 bases and J 9 bases, with 6 bases left between them. In germline, CDR1 is MNHEY, CDR2 SMNVEV (reference sequence). CDR3 length equals 12 residues. The CDR3 loop reads CASSLSAGEQFF. The CDR3 DNA reads as TGTGCCAGCAGTTTATCTGCGGGTGAGCAGTTCTTC.

The CDR3 reads CAMGSGPTGELFF. The CDR3 DNA follows: TGTGCCATGGGCAGCGGACCGACCGGGGAGCTGTTTTTT. The V gene is TRBV5-6, the J gene TRBJ2-2, with D possibly matching TRBD2 (5 bases). CDR1 is SGHDT and CDR2 is YYEEEE in the germline V gene. V was cut by 9 bases and J by 5 bases, with 14 bases left in between. The CDR3 length is 13 residues.

The chain carries TRBV5-4 and TRBJ1-2, with D maybe TRBD1 (6 bases). Germline CDR1 reads SGHNT; CDR2 reads YYREEE (reference sequence). The CDR3 sequence is 15 residues long. Trimming removed 4 bases from V and 6 bases from J, with 19 bases in between. CDR3 amino acids: CASSQGEGGVNGYTF. In DNA, the CDR3 is TGTGCCAGCAGCCAGGGTGAAGGGGGTGTTAATGGCTACACCTTC.

V usage is TRBV28 and J usage is TRBJ2-7; D is ambiguous. The CDR3 runs 14 residues. Germline lookup yields CDR1 MDHEN and CDR2 SYDVKM. The V end lost 2 bases, the J end lost 3 bases, and 11 bases lay between the germline ends. Here the CDR3 DNA reads TGTGCCAGCAGTTTAGCACGATCGGACTACGAGCAGTACTTC. Translation: CASSLARSDYEQYF.

CDR3 protein: CASRVGLNTEAFF. CDR3 DNA sequence: TGTGCCAGTAGGGTGGGGTTGAACACTGAAGCTTTCTTT. This sequence joins TRBV19 and TRBJ1-1; D unresolved. The CDR3 has 13 residues. Germline assignment: CDR1 LNHDA and CDR2 SQIVND (reference sequence). With 6 bases removed from V and 0 bases from J, the gap between germline ends came to 8 bases.

The genes are TRBV27 and TRBJ2-3; maybe TRBD1 (6 bases). V was cut by 6 bases and J by 5 bases, with 18 bases left in between. This CDR3 contains 15 residues. The germline V gene encodes CDR1 MNHEY and CDR2 SMNVEV (reference sequence). In nucleotides, the CDR3 is TGTGCCAGCAGCAGGACAGTAATTACGGGAGATACGCAGTATTTT. The encoded protein is CASSRTVITGDTQYF.

This clone was detected once. The CDR3 reads CASSLEGARGYTF. CDR3 in DNA: TGTGCCAGCAGCTTGGAGGGGGCGCGTGGCTACACCTTC. This rearrangement joins TRBV5-6 to TRBJ1-2; 7 bases line up with TRBD1. The CDR3 length is 13 residues. The V gene end was trimmed by 0 bases and the J gene end by 7 bases; junction bases not matched to a gene: 3. Germline V gives CDR1 SGHDT, CDR2 YYEEEE.

CDR3 region: CASSLWGGGGSPLHF. CDR3 coding DNA: TGTGCCAGCAGCTTGTGGGGAGGGGGCGGCTCACCCCTCCACTTT. The V gene is TRBV5-6, the J gene TRBJ1-6; the match to TRBD1 covers 7 bases. CDR1 SGHDT and CDR2 YYEEEE come from the germline V gene. This CDR3 spans 15 amino acids. The junction had 8 bases not matched to a gene; V was cut back by 1 base and J by 10 bases.

This CDR3 reads CASSFAGSHEQYF. As DNA, the CDR3 is TGCGCCAGCAGCTTCGCAGGGAGCCACGAGCAGTACTTC. The genes are TRBV5-1 and TRBJ2-7; D is perhaps TRBD1 or TRBD2 (5 bases each). CDR1 is SGHRS and CDR2 is YFSETQ in the germline V gene. This CDR3 is 13 amino acids long. V lost 2 bases and J 5 bases, leaving 11 bases between the germline ends.

The J gene is TRBJ2-2, the V gene TRBV25-1; no clear D gene. The CDR3 sequence is 15 residues long. Trimming left V 1 base short and J 3 bases short, with 9 bases between. Per the germline V gene, CDR1 is MGHDK and CDR2 is SYGVNS. CDR3 bases: TGTGCCAGCAGTGAATTGGAAGGTCACACCGGGGAGCTGTTTTTT. Its protein product is CASSELEGHTGELFF.